These 6 T cell receptor beta chains were sequenced from one sample in a study of T-cell memory formation after mild COVID-19. TCRdb analysed the 5' RACE reads with MiXCR anew, one entry per CDR3 protein. The sample gives roughly 560,000 distinct CDR3 sequences, about 20% of which show up once; around an eighth is in the top ten. Material: PBMCs or a T cell subset sorted from them (not recorded which). These receptors came from an adult woman who had mild COVID-19 (a few samples of this study predate the infection). Cell type and time point are not known.

The chain carries TRBV3-1 and TRBJ1-1; 8 nucleotides line up with TRBD1. The CDR3 extends over 15 amino acids. Germline V gene data show CDR1 as LGHDT and CDR2 as YNNKEL (reference sequence). After removal of 4 bases from V and 7 bases from J, the junction contained 11 bases not matched to a gene. For the CDR3, the DNA is TGTGCCAGCAGCCCCCTTTCAGGGGGCGCGGTTGAAGCTTTCTTT. Residues: CASSPLSGGAVEAFF.

This clonotype was recorded at least ten times. The CDR3 sequence: CAWSVWQGQEEQYF. The CDR3 nucleotides are TGTGCCTGGAGTGTATGGCAGGGGCAAGAGGAGCAGTACTTC. The chain recombines TRBV30 with TRBJ2-7, with a tentative D call TRBD1 (6 bases). This CDR3 has 14 residues. Trimming left V 0 bases short and J 7 bases short, with 16 bases between. Germline CDR1 is GTSNPN and CDR2 is SVGIG (reference sequence).

The sample holds a few counts of this clonotype. The V and J genes are TRBV28 and TRBJ2-7, with TRBD2 as a possible D gene (5 bases). This CDR3 has 15 residues. Deletions cut 6 bases from V and 0 bases from J, with 15 bases between. Germline-derived CDR1 and CDR2 are MDHEN and SYDVKM. The CDR3 here is CASSPRMGSSYEQYF. As DNA, the CDR3 is TGTGCCAGCAGCCCCCGGATGGGGAGCTCCTACGAGCAGTACTTC.

The chain is built from TRBV4-3 and TRBJ2-7, with D possibly being TRBD1 or TRBD2 (5 bases each). This CDR3 is 16 amino acids long. V was clipped by 0 bases and J by 2 bases, with 14 bases between them. Germline loops: CDR1 LGHNA, CDR2 YSLEER. The CDR3 spells CASSQDLVGTTYEQYF. CDR3 DNA sequence: TGCGCCAGCAGCCAAGATCTCGTCGGGACCACCTACGAGCAGTACTTC.

This rearrangement joins TRBV7-9 to TRBJ2-1; 7 bases match TRBD2. The CDR3 covers 13 residues. CDR1 is SEHNR, CDR2 FQNEAQ, per germline (reference sequence). Unmatched junction bases numbered 5, after V lost 4 bases and J lost 8 bases. CDR3 region: CASSYPAGDEQFF. The CDR3 region has the DNA TGTGCCAGCAGCTATCCCGCGGGGGATGAGCAGTTCTTC.

The chain employs TRBV10-3 and TRBJ1-1, with D maybe TRBD1 (6 bases). With 2 bases removed from V and 0 bases from J, the gap between germline ends came to 16 bases. This CDR3 region has 17 residues. Germline values: CDR1 ENHRY, CDR2 SYGVKD. DNA of the CDR3: TGTGCCATCAGTGAGCCCGGGGGCGCATTCCTGAACACTGAAGCTTTCTTT. Translating it yields CAISEPGGAFLNTEAFF.